Below, 27 T cell receptor beta chains from the same sample are listed, as sequenced in a study of shared clonotypes between healthy human individuals. Sequencing used immunoSEQ multiplex PCR; TCRdb keeps in-frame clones, though not all of them. The table has roughly 700,000 clones, around 74% seen once. The material sequenced was memory CD4+ T cells sorted from blood. Subset meaning: CD45RA-negative fraction. The origin of the receptors is a woman aged 25 to 39 in good health.

The rearrangement links TRBV27 to TRBJ2-6, with 9 bases identical to TRBD1. The ends lost 5 bases at V and 0 bases at J; junction bases unmatched: 8. The germline V gene has CDR1 MNHEY and CDR2 SMNVEV (reference sequence). CDR3 size: 18 residues. The DNA for the CDR3 is TGTGCCAGCAGTAGAACCGGGACAGGGTTCTCTGGGGCCAACGTCCTGACTTTC. Its protein product is CASSRTGTGFSGANVLTF.

This rearrangement joins TRBV6-1 to TRBJ2-1, with TRBD2 matching over 13 bases. This CDR3 is 15 amino acids long. Germline trimming cut 6 bases from V and 9 bases from J; bases unmatched to any gene: 8. The germline V gene has CDR1 MNHNS and CDR2 SASEGT. The chain's CDR3 is CASRWTSGSLVEQFF. CDR3 bases: TGTGCCAGCAGATGGACTAGCGGGAGCCTAGTTGAGCAGTTCTTC.

This clone was recorded a few times. The rearrangement uses TRBV28 and TRBJ1-2; 7 nucleotides match TRBD1. The CDR3 sequence is 16 residues long. V lost 6 bases, J lost 3 bases, and 13 bases stayed unmatched. Germline CDR1 and CDR2: MDHEN and SYDVKM. This CDR3 reads CASSPQQGMFYYGYTF. The CDR3 bases are TGTGCCAGCAGCCCCCAACAGGGGATGTTTTACTATGGCTACACCTTC.

The V gene is TRBV30, the J gene TRBJ2-1; D remains unclear. The V end was cut by 2 bases, the J end by 1 base, with 9 bases between. Germline lookup yields CDR1 GTSNPN and CDR2 SVGIG (reference sequence). CDR3 length: 14 amino acids. CDR3 coding DNA: TGTGCCTGGAGTCCCCAGACATCCTACAATGAGCAGTTCTTC. Its translation: CAWSPQTSYNEQFF.

The chain links TRBV5-4 to TRBJ2-3, with a weak D call TRBD2 (6 bases). Looked up from germline, CDR1 is SGHNT and CDR2 is YYREEE (reference sequence). Trimming left V 10 bases short and J 4 bases short, with 19 bases between. CDR3 size: 14 residues. This CDR3 is CASLPSGEPDTQYF. CDR3 nucleotides: TGTGCCTCCCTACCCTCGGGAGAGCCAGATACGCAGTATTTT.

This clone was observed once. This sequence joins TRBV13 and TRBJ2-3, with 14 bases fitting TRBD2. Trimming at V came to 8 bases and at J to 8 bases, leaving 6 bases not matched to a gene. The CDR3 runs 14 residues. In germline, CDR1 is PRHDT, CDR2 FYEKMQ (reference sequence). CDR3 amino acids: CASRLAGGPGTQYF. The CDR3 DNA reads as TGTGCCAGCCGACTAGCGGGAGGGCCCGGTACGCAGTATTTT.

This clone was counted between two and nine times. The rearrangement links TRBV5-4 to TRBJ2-1; 7 positions agree with TRBD2. CDR1 is SGHNT and CDR2 is YYREEE in the germline V gene (reference sequence). The length of the CDR3 is 15 residues. Trimming took 5 bases from V and 5 from J; bases not matched to a gene: 10. The CDR3 nucleotides read TGTGCCAGCAGTAAGGAGCGGGAATCGCACAATGAGCAGTTCTTC. It codes for CASSKERESHNEQFF.

V is TRBV2 and J is TRBJ1-5; 9 bases match TRBD1. Germline values: CDR1 SNHLY, CDR2 FYNNEI. The CDR3 has 14 residues. V shed 0 bases, J shed 7 bases, and the junction held 1 base outside the gene matches. The CDR3 region is CASSEADRGQPQHF. CDR3 DNA: TGTGCCAGCAGTGAAGCGGACAGGGGCCAGCCCCAGCATTTT.

Comments on this clone: This sample also contains other DNA sequences that code for the same CDR3. The chain has TRBV5-1 and TRBJ1-1; possible D gene TRBD1, 6 bases. CDR3 size: 13 residues. The germline V gene encodes CDR1 SGHRS and CDR2 YFSETQ. The V end was cut by 4 bases, the J end by 1 base, with 8 bases between. The CDR3 nucleotides are TGCGCCAGCAGCGTACAGGGGAACACTGAAGCTTTCTTT. Translating gives CASSVQGNTEAFF.

The chain employs TRBV4-1 and TRBJ2-1; D might be TRBD2 (6 bases). CDR1 is MGHRA, CDR2 YSYEKL, per germline. Trimming took off 2 bases at V and 2 bases at J, with 19 bases between the two ends. The CDR3 consists of 18 residues. The CDR3 is CASSQREAKSTPYNEQFF. CDR3 DNA sequence: TGCGCCAGCAGCCAAAGGGAGGCGAAGTCTACCCCCTACAATGAGCAGTTCTTC.

The chain has TRBV7-2 and TRBJ2-1; no firm D call. Germline V gives CDR1 SGHTA, CDR2 FQGNSA. The CDR3 is made up of 8 amino acids. CDR3 sequence: CGQNEQFF. CDR3 DNA: TGTGGCCAAAATGAGCAGTTCTTC.

This sequence joins TRBV5-8 and TRBJ1-3; 7 bases agree with TRBD1. The CDR3 extends over 14 amino acids. Germline V CDR1 and CDR2: SGHTS, YDEGEE. V shed 4 bases and J 5 bases; nucleotides not matched to a gene: 6. The CDR3 protein is CASSTGQVRNTIYF. CDR3 DNA: TGTGCCAGCAGCACCGGACAGGTCCGAAACACCATATATTTT. Variable domain in full (rest from reference TRBV5-8 and TRBJ1-3): EAGVTQSPTHLIKTRGQQATLRCSPISGHTSVYWYQQALGLGLQFLLWYDEGEERNRGNFPPRFSGRQFPNYSSELNVNALELEDSALYLCASSTGQVRNTIYFGEGSWLTVV.

About this clone: This could be a read error, since a much larger clone is one nucleotide away. The sample has other DNA sequences that encode this CDR3 too. The V call is TRBV5-1, the J call TRBJ2-1, with D uncertain. The germline V and J ends were trimmed by 2 bases and 0 bases, with 9 bases remaining between them. This CDR3 has 15 residues. The V gene's germline CDR1 is SGHRS and CDR2 YFSETQ. CDR3 nucleotide sequence: TGCGCCAGCAGCTTTGACTCCAGCTCCTACAATGAGCAGTTCTTC. Its protein product is CASSFDSSSYNEQFF.

This clone was detected only a few times. V usage is TRBV11-2 and J usage is TRBJ1-5, with TRBD1 matching over 12 bases. This CDR3 is built from 17 residues. From germline, CDR1 is SGHAT and CDR2 FQNNGV. J gave up 3 bases and V 3 bases, and 6 bases lay outside the gene matches. CDR3 in DNA: TGTGCCAGCAGCTTCCTGCCGGGACAGGGGGCCAATCAGCCCCAGCATTTT. Its protein is CASSFLPGQGANQPQHF.

The count of this clone is one. The chain is built from TRBV14 and TRBJ2-5; 13 bases are shared with TRBD2. Germline assignment: CDR1 SGHDN and CDR2 FVKESK. CDR3 size: 18 residues. Trimming removed 1 base from V and 1 base from J; junction bases left unmatched: 6. The CDR3: CASSQGTLAGGRQETQYF. Here the CDR3 DNA reads TGTGCCAGCAGCCAAGGCACACTAGCGGGAGGGCGCCAAGAGACCCAGTACTTC. The variable domain in full, with the rest retrieved from reference TRBV14 and TRBJ2-5, is EAGVTQFPSHSVIEKGQTVTLRCDPISGHDNLYWYRRVMGKEIKFLLHFVKESKQDESGMPNNRFLAERTGGTYSTLKVQPAELEDSGVYFCASSQGTLAGGRQETQYFGPGTRLLVL.

V gene TRBV19 combines with J gene TRBJ1-5, with TRBD1 as a possible D gene (6 bases). In germline, CDR1 is LNHDA, CDR2 SQIVND (reference sequence). The CDR3 is made up of 15 amino acids. Trimming took 6 bases from V and 0 from J, leaving 12 bases between them. The CDR3 coding sequence is TGTGCCAGTAGGTTGGACAGCTATAGCAATCAGCCCCAGCATTTT. Translated: CASRLDSYSNQPQHF.

The chain carries TRBV11-3 and TRBJ2-1; a weak D match, TRBD2 (5 bases). This CDR3 spans 13 amino acids. The germline CDR1 and CDR2 sequences are SGHNT and YENEEA. V was cut by 4 bases and J by 9 bases, with 13 bases left in between. DNA of the CDR3: TGTGCCAGCAGCTCGACGAGGGTTGGTGAGCAGTTCTTC. It is translated as CASSSTRVGEQFF.

V gene TRBV7-8 combines with J gene TRBJ2-5; the D gene is possibly TRBD1 (5 bases). The germline CDR1 and CDR2 sequences are SGHVS and FQNEAQ. The CDR3 length is 17 residues. Trimming stripped 1 base from V and 0 bases from J, with 15 bases between. CDR3 in DNA: TGTGCCAGCAGCTTAGGGCCCAGGGTTATCCACCAAGAGACCCAGTACTTC. Translated: CASSLGPRVIHQETQYF.

The chain employs TRBV30 and TRBJ1-6; the D gene is possibly TRBD1 (5 bases). V was trimmed by 2 bases and J by 7 bases, leaving 18 bases between them. Germline CDR1 is GTSNPN and CDR2 is SVGIG (reference sequence). This CDR3 has 16 amino acids. DNA of the CDR3: TGTGCCTGGAGTTTTAGAGGGGCACTATTGAATTCACCCCTCCACTTT. It yields the protein CAWSFRGALLNSPLHF.

The chain employs TRBV28 and TRBJ1-1; tentatively, D is TRBD1 (5 bases). The CDR3 sequence is 13 residues long. Germline V lookup: CDR1 MDHEN, CDR2 SYDVKM. V was pared by 6 bases and J by 7 bases, with 15 bases between. The CDR3 here is CASRQRGRGEAFF. The CDR3 coding sequence is TGTGCCAGCAGACAACGCGGGAGGGGTGAAGCTTTCTTT.

This clone occurred a few times. The V and J genes are TRBV28 and TRBJ2-7; 9 nucleotides match TRBD1. Losses at the gene ends were 6 bases for V and 9 bases for J; bases not matched to a gene: 9. This CDR3 comprises 13 residues. Germline V lookup: CDR1 MDHEN, CDR2 SYDVKM. CDR3 DNA: TGTGCCAGCAGGACCGGGACAGGGTCACCGCAGTACTTC. As protein: CASRTGTGSPQYF.

The V and J genes are TRBV5-4 and TRBJ2-3; 7 bases are shared with TRBD2. CDR1 is SGHNT and CDR2 is YYREEE in the germline V gene (reference sequence). This CDR3 is 17 amino acids long. Losses at the gene ends were 2 bases for V and 0 bases for J; bases not matched to a gene: 9. Written as DNA, the CDR3 is TGTGCCAGCAGCTTCCCTAGCGGTGGGGGTAGCACAGATACGCAGTATTTT. Residues: CASSFPSGGGSTDTQYF.

CDR3 bases: TGTGCCAGCAGCTTGGGAGCGGTTAGCACAGATACGCAGTATTTT. The encoded protein is CASSLGAVSTDTQYF. The rearrangement uses TRBV5-5 and TRBJ2-3; TRBD2 is a possible D gene (5 bases). The V end lost 0 bases, the J end lost 0 bases, and 8 bases lay between the germline ends. The germline V gene encodes CDR1 SGHKS and CDR2 YYEKEE (reference sequence). There are 15 residues in the CDR3.

The rearrangement links TRBV19 to TRBJ2-2; D call uncertain. Deletions cut 1 base from V and 3 bases from J, with 9 bases between. Germline V gene data show CDR1 as LNHDA and CDR2 as SQIVND (reference sequence). The CDR3 sequence is 15 residues long. CDR3 DNA: TGTGCCAGTAGTATAGCCAGCGACTACACCGGGGAGCTGTTTTTT. Amino acid sequence: CASSIASDYTGELFF.

V and J are TRBV18 and TRBJ2-2; D might be TRBD2 (6 bases). Looked up from germline, CDR1 is KGHSH and CDR2 is LQKENI. Between the trimmed V and J ends, which lost 6 bases and 7 bases, there was a span of 9 bases. The CDR3 length is 12 residues. CDR3 region: CASSPRDGELFF. The CDR3 DNA reads as TGTGCCAGCTCCCCGCGGGACGGGGAGCTGTTTTTT.

The chain employs TRBV10-3 and TRBJ2-1; D gene unclear. The germline V gene has CDR1 ENHRY and CDR2 SYGVKD. The CDR3 runs to 16 residues. V was trimmed by 4 bases and J by 2 bases, leaving 15 bases between them. The CDR3 nucleotides read TGTGCCATCAGTGGGTTCTCGCCTCGGCCCTACAATGAGCAGTTCTTC. It yields the protein CAISGFSPRPYNEQFF.

This sequence joins TRBV10-1 and TRBJ2-7; possibly TRBD1 for D (6 bases). CDR3 length: 13 residues. V dropped 5 bases and J dropped 0 bases, with 8 bases sitting between them. CDR1 and CDR2 from the germline V gene are WNHNN and SYGVQD (reference sequence). The CDR3 DNA reads as TGCGCCAGCAGTCGGACAGTCTCCTACGAGCAGTACTTC. It is translated as CASSRTVSYEQYF.